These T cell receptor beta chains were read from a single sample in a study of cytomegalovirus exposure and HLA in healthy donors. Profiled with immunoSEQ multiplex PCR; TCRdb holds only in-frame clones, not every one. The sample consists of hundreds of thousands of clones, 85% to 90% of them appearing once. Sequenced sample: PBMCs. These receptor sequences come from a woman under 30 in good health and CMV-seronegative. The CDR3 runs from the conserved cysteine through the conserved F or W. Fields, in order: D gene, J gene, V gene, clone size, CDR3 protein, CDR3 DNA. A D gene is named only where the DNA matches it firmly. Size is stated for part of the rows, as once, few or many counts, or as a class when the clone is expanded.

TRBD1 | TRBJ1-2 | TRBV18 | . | CASSPRLQGYLDYGYTF | TGTGCCAGCTCACCGCGCTTACAGGGGTATCTTGACTATGGCTACACCTTC
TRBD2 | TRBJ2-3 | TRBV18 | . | CASSPRLAGSSTDTQYF | TGTGCCAGCTCACCAAGGCTAGCGGGATCTAGCACAGATACGCAGTATTTT
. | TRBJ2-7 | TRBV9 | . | CASSYGRGHSYEQYF | TGTGCCAGCAGTTACGGGCGGGGGCATTCCTACGAGCAGTACTTC
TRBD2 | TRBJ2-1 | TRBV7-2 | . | CASSLVGGGAALEQFF | TGTGCCAGCAGCTTGGTCGGCGGGGGGGCCGCCCTTGAGCAGTTCTTC
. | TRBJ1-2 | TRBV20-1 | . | CSASAFGYTF | TGCAGTGCCTCAGCGTTTGGCTACACCTTC
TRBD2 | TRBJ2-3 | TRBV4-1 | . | CASSRGSGTRGPDTQYF | TGCGCCAGCAGCCGCGGATCCGGGACTAGGGGACCAGATACGCAGTATTTT
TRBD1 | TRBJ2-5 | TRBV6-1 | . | CASSGTGGETQYF | TGTGCCAGCAGCGGGACAGGGGGAGAGACCCAGTACTTC
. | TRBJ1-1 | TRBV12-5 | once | CASGSEKNTEAFF | TGTGCTAGTGGTTCCGAGAAGAACACTGAAGCTTTCTTT
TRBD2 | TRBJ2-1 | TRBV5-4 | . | CASSLEGLADNEQFF | TGTGCCAGCAGCTTGGAAGGACTAGCGGACAATGAGCAGTTCTTC
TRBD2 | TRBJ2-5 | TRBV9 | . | CASSAGTRKRETQYF | TGTGCCAGCAGCGCTGGGACTAGGAAGCGGGAGACCCAGTACTTC
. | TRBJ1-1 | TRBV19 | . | CASTEYMNTEAFF | TGTGCCAGTACGGAGTACATGAACACTGAAGCTTTCTTT
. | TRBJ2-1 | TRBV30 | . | CAWSTGQHEQFF | TGTGCCTGGAGTACCGGACAGCATGAGCAGTTCTTC
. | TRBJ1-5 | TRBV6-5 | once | CATRQYSNQPQHF | TGTGCCACCAGACAGTATAGCAATCAGCCCCAGCATTTT
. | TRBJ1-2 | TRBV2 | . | CASSERIMAYGYTF | TGTGCCAGCAGTGAAAGAATTATGGCCTATGGCTACACCTTC
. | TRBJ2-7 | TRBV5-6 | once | CASSFDSEGQLYEQYF | TGTGCCAGCAGCTTCGACTCCGAAGGACAGCTCTACGAGCAGTACTTC
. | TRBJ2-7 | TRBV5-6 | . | CASSLGRTYEQYF | TGTGCCAGCAGCTTGGGACGGACTTACGAGCAGTACTTC
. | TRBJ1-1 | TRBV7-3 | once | CASSRSGATEAFF | TGTGCCAGCAGCAGATCAGGGGCCACTGAAGCTTTCTTT
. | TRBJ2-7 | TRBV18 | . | CASSPPPGRGTQGSYEQYF | TGTGCCAGCTCACCCCCTCCGGGGCGAGGGACTCAGGGCTCCTACGAGCAGTACTTC
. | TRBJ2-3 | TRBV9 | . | CASSEGGGSSDTQYF | TGTGCCAGCAGCGAGGGAGGAGGTTCCTCGGATACGCAGTATTTT
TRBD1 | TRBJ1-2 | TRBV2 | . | CASSTRQGGYTF | TGTGCCAGCAGTACCCGACAGGGTGGCTACACCTTC
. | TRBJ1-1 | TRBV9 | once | CASSAWTVMNTEAFF | TGTGCCAGCAGCGCATGGACAGTAATGAACACTGAAGCTTTCTTT
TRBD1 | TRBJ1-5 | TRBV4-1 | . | CASSQGQGGNQPQHF | TGCGCCAGCAGCCAAGGACAGGGCGGCAATCAGCCCCAGCATTTT
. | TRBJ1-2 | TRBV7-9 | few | CASSSTPGKVGYGYTF | TGTGCCAGCAGCTCCACCCCGGGGAAGGTCGGCTATGGCTACACCTTC
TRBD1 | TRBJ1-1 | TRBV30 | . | CAFCPDRDDMNTEAFF | TGTGCCTTCTGCCCGGACAGGGACGACATGAACACTGAAGCTTTCTTT